This TCR beta chain was identified during a study of regulatory T cells in long-lasting Graves disease (dated by TCRdb to 2020 to 2023). In the study overall: Persistent Graves' disease was defined as antithyroid drug treatment for over 5 years with persistently positive TSH receptor autoantibodies. Patients with persistent Graves' disease were compared with patients with newly diagnosed Graves' disease using TCR sequencing and RNA sequencing of peripheral blood. The study took place in China and was registered as a clinical trial. A total of around 35 samples were covered by TCR sequencing, comprising approximately 13 persistent and around 20 newly diagnosed Graves' disease patients. Persistent Graves' disease patients in the clinical cohort had taken antithyroid drugs for roughly ten years on average. The investigation overall reported the following: Only the TCR beta chain was sequenced and analyzed. Compared with newly diagnosed patients, patients with persistent Graves' disease had lower TCR Shannon entropy and fewer highly expanded clones, which suggests clonal expansion. A larger number of public clonotypes was shared among persistent patients (approximately 2,500) than among newly diagnosed patients (around 890). Only peripheral blood was studied, because thyroid tissue, the primary lesion, was inaccessible. As a limitation, the authors acknowledged that the small sample size may reduce accuracy.

The time point label of this sample denotes: persistent/refractory GD, antithyroid drugs over 5 years with positive TRAb. For both TCR sequencing and RNA sequencing, RNA was extracted from PBMCs using TRIzol. The diagnosis of Graves' disease was made according to American Thyroid Association guidelines. The patients came from an endocrinology department in Xi'an, China. Each patient gave 7 to 9.5 milliliters of peripheral blood, collected in an EDTA anticoagulant tube. Ficoll Paque Plus density gradient separation was used to isolate PBMCs, and no further T cell sorting was done. RNA quality was checked with an Agilent 2100 Bioanalyzer and agarose gel, and concentration with a NanoDrop 2000. This clonotype was observed a handful of times. The target of this receptor is not known. Base qualities are not provided; no much larger clone lies one nucleotide away. Preparation of the library involved multiplex PCR. The sequencer listed for this sample is Illumina HiSeq 4000. TCR beta libraries were built with iRepertoire HTBI primers and Arm-PCR amplification of CDR3 regions. Before sequencing, the PCR products underwent gel purification. The original methods were these. Gene usage analysis of CDR3 amino acid clonotypes relied on the 62 TRBV and 13 to 15 TRBJ segments identified across samples. COPE and FqMerger were used to merge the filtered high-quality paired reads into contigs. BLAST was used to align contigs to the IMGT TRBV, TRBD and TRBJ reference genes, and CDR3 was defined following IMGT. Any clonotype with a frequency above 0.1% was counted as a highly expanded clone. Repertoire diversity was measured by Shannon entropy, and V-J evenness by the Gini coefficient. A clonotype found in more than one individual was treated as public. The public reads were quality trimmed at Q25 with fastp and then assembled into clones with MiXCR by TCRdb, keeping productive beta chains. Every CDR3 protein is listed once, alongside the most common genes and DNA of its rows. The V and J calls and clone size come from TCRdb's table, not from the authors' own analysis. The sample contains hundreds of thousands of distinct CDR3 sequences, less than 25% of them found a single time. The top ten clones comprise about a fifth of the sample.

This clonotype was obtained from a female donor with Graves disease. Sequencing used peripheral blood mononuclear cells (PBMCs), obtained when the disease was refractory, from a patient treated with antithyroid drugs.

The CDR3 is CASSEVGLEAFF. The nucleotide sequence is given as TGCGCCAGCAGTGAGGTGGGGCTTGAAGCTTTCTTT. The V gene is TRBV10-2 and the J gene is TRBJ1-1; TRBD1 is a possible D gene, resting on 5 matching bases. From the germline V gene, CDR1 is WSHSY and CDR2 is SAAADI. The cysteine opens and the phenylalanine closes a CDR3 of 12 amino acids. The read is trimmed to its CDR3 DNA, 36 bases read in frame from base 1. The junction carries 8 bases between V and J, which are trimmed by 2 bases and 7 bases respectively.